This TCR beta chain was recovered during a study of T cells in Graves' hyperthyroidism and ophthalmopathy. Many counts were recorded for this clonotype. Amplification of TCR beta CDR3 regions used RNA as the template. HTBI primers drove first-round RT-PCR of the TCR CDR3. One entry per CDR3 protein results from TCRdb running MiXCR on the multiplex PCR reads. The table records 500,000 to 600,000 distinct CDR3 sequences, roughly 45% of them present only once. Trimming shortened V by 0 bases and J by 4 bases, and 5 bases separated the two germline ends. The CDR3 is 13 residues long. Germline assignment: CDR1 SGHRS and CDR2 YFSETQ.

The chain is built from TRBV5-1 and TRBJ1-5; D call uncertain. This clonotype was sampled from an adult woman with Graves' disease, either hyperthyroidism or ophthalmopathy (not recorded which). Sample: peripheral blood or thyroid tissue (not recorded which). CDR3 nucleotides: TGCGCCAGCAGCTTGGTTCCAAATCAGCCCCAGCATTTT. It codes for CASSLVPNQPQHF.